A selection of T cell receptor beta chains follows, all from one sample in a study of Graves' ophthalmopathy and Graves' hyperthyroidism. TCRdb itself ran the multiplex PCR reads through MiXCR, one entry per CDR3 protein. Here the sample spans 500,000 to 700,000 distinct CDR3 sequences, approximately 35% being singletons. Sequenced: peripheral blood or thyroid tissue (not recorded which). All receptors derive from an adult man with Graves' hyperthyroidism. Each CDR3 is given with its conserved first and last residue. The order of the fields is clone size, V gene, D gene, J gene, CDR3 protein, CDR3 DNA. D genes are given only for firm matches. Where a row states a size, it is once, few, many or the class of an expanded clone; other rows omit it.

clone_size: .; v_call: TRBV19; d_call: .; j_call: TRBJ1-5; cdr3_aa: CASCDSLNQPQHF; cdr3_nt: TGTGCCAGTTGCGACAGCCTCAATCAGCCCCAGCATTTT
clone_size: many; v_call: TRBV20-1; d_call: .; j_call: TRBJ1-6; cdr3_aa: CSARAGPYNSPLHF; cdr3_nt: TGCAGTGCTAGGGCAGGACCCTATAATTCACCCCTCCACTTT
clone_size: .; v_call: TRBV20-1; d_call: TRBD1; j_call: TRBJ1-4; cdr3_aa: CSASGGQGSGKLFF; cdr3_nt: TGCAGTGCCAGCGGGGGACAGGGGAGTGGAAAACTGTTTTTT
clone_size: .; v_call: TRBV7-9; d_call: .; j_call: TRBJ1-6; cdr3_aa: CASSLGRARPDNSPLHF; cdr3_nt: TGTGCCAGCAGCTTGGGGCGGGCCCGTCCCGATAATTCACCCCTCCACTTT
clone_size: .; v_call: TRBV28; d_call: .; j_call: TRBJ1-1; cdr3_aa: CASKGKPEAFF; cdr3_nt: TGTGCCAGCAAGGGGAAACCTGAAGCTTTCTTT
clone_size: .; v_call: TRBV5-5; d_call: TRBD2; j_call: TRBJ2-5; cdr3_aa: CASSSLAGAPQETQYF; cdr3_nt: TGTGCCAGCTCATCCCTAGCGGGAGCCCCCCAAGAGACCCAGTACTTC
clone_size: .; v_call: TRBV4-1; d_call: .; j_call: TRBJ2-7; cdr3_aa: CASSQAIGVAEQYF; cdr3_nt: TGCGCCAGCAGCCAAGCTATTGGGGTTGCCGAGCAGTACTTC
clone_size: .; v_call: TRBV2; d_call: TRBD2; j_call: TRBJ2-1; cdr3_aa: CASSERTSGTYNEQFF; cdr3_nt: TGTGCCAGCAGTGAAAGGACTAGCGGGACCTACAATGAGCAGTTCTTC
clone_size: many; v_call: TRBV20-1; d_call: .; j_call: TRBJ2-7; cdr3_aa: CSARLQRQGTYEQYF; cdr3_nt: TGCAGTGCTAGACTCCAGCGCCAGGGGACCTACGAGCAGTACTTC
clone_size: many; v_call: TRBV5-1; d_call: .; j_call: TRBJ1-1; cdr3_aa: CASSLLQNTEAFF; cdr3_nt: TGCGCCAGCAGCTTGCTCCAGAACACTGAAGCTTTCTTT
clone_size: many; v_call: TRBV25-1; d_call: TRBD1; j_call: TRBJ1-5; cdr3_aa: CASSARGGSFLHF; cdr3_nt: TGTGCCAGCAGTGCCAGGGGGGGTTCTTTTCTGCATTTT
clone_size: many; v_call: TRBV24-1; d_call: TRBD2; j_call: TRBJ2-5; cdr3_aa: CATSKAGQETQYF; cdr3_nt: TGTGCCACCAGTAAAGCGGGACAAGAGACCCAGTACTTC
clone_size: many; v_call: TRBV25-1; d_call: TRBD1; j_call: TRBJ1-4; cdr3_aa: CASSESPGTGESNEKLFF; cdr3_nt: TGTGCCAGCAGTGAATCGCCCGGGACAGGGGAATCTAATGAAAAACTGTTTTTT
clone_size: many; v_call: TRBV4-2; d_call: .; j_call: TRBJ1-6; cdr3_aa: CASSQAQGGFNSPLHF; cdr3_nt: TGTGCCAGCAGCCAAGCTCAGGGTGGATTTAATTCACCCCTCCACTTT
clone_size: many; v_call: TRBV20-1; d_call: TRBD1; j_call: TRBJ2-5; cdr3_aa: CSALDRVSFETQYF; cdr3_nt: TGCAGTGCCCTGGACAGGGTTTCTTTTGAGACCCAGTACTTC
clone_size: few; v_call: TRBV24-1; d_call: .; j_call: TRBJ2-3; cdr3_aa: CATSESTSGTDTQYF; cdr3_nt: TGTGCCACCAGTGAGTCGACCTCTGGCACAGATACGCAGTATTTT
clone_size: many; v_call: TRBV20-1; d_call: TRBD2; j_call: TRBJ2-2; cdr3_aa: CSALLAGGNTGELFF; cdr3_nt: TGCAGTGCCCTACTAGCGGGGGGGAACACCGGGGAGCTGTTTTTT
clone_size: .; v_call: TRBV20-1; d_call: .; j_call: TRBJ2-1; cdr3_aa: CSARDLQGNEQFF; cdr3_nt: TGCAGTGCTAGAGATCTCCAGGGGAATGAGCAGTTCTTC
clone_size: .; v_call: TRBV7-9; d_call: TRBD1; j_call: TRBJ2-1; cdr3_aa: CAISRQGRDNEQFF; cdr3_nt: TGTGCCATCAGCCGACAGGGAAGAGACAATGAGCAGTTCTTC
clone_size: .; v_call: TRBV6-2/TRBV6-3; d_call: TRBD1; j_call: TRBJ1-2; cdr3_aa: CASSSGTGNNYGYTF; cdr3_nt: TGTGCCAGCAGTTCGGGGACAGGGAATAACTATGGCTACACCTTC
clone_size: .; v_call: TRBV7-9; d_call: TRBD1; j_call: TRBJ1-4; cdr3_aa: CASSAYRGTNEKLFF; cdr3_nt: TGTGCCAGCAGCGCGTACAGGGGGACGAATGAAAAACTGTTTTTT
clone_size: many; v_call: TRBV24-1; d_call: .; j_call: TRBJ1-3; cdr3_aa: CPILVGNRPSSGNTIYF; cdr3_nt: TGTCCTATACTCGTAGGGAACAGGCCGAGCTCTGGAAACACCATATATTTT
clone_size: many; v_call: TRBV10-3; d_call: .; j_call: TRBJ2-7; cdr3_aa: CAISESLLAANRVSHEQYF; cdr3_nt: TGTGCCATCAGTGAGTCGCTTTTGGCCGCAAACAGGGTCTCCCACGAGCAGTACTTC
clone_size: few; v_call: TRBV12-3/TRBV12-4; d_call: TRBD1; j_call: TRBJ1-1; cdr3_aa: CASTRNRGLSNMNTEAFF; cdr3_nt: TGTGCCAGCACCAGAAACAGGGGGCTCAGCAACATGAACACTGAAGCTTTCTTT
clone_size: many; v_call: TRBV29-1; d_call: TRBD1; j_call: TRBJ2-5; cdr3_aa: CSGRDRVGGETQYF; cdr3_nt: TGCAGCGGCCGGGACAGGGTAGGAGGGGAGACCCAGTACTTC
clone_size: .; v_call: TRBV6-1; d_call: .; j_call: TRBJ2-7; cdr3_aa: CVSKSQGSSYEQYF; cdr3_nt: TGTGTCAGCAAATCGCAGGGCAGCTCCTACGAGCAGTACTTC
clone_size: many; v_call: TRBV20-1; d_call: TRBD2; j_call: TRBJ2-7; cdr3_aa: CSGLRLAGDGTYEQYF; cdr3_nt: TGCAGTGGCCTCCGGCTAGCGGGAGATGGGACCTACGAGCAGTACTTC
clone_size: few; v_call: TRBV7-9; d_call: TRBD1; j_call: TRBJ2-5; cdr3_aa: CASSLPGTGEKETQYF; cdr3_nt: TGTGCCAGCAGCCTCCCCGGGACAGGGGAAAAAGAGACCCAGTACTTC
clone_size: few; v_call: TRBV20-1; d_call: TRBD2; j_call: TRBJ2-2; cdr3_aa: CSARRLAGAYTGELFF; cdr3_nt: TGCAGTGCTAGGCGACTAGCGGGGGCCTACACCGGGGAGCTGTTTTTT
clone_size: .; v_call: TRBV12-3/TRBV12-4; d_call: TRBD1; j_call: TRBJ1-5; cdr3_aa: CASTWTGGRGNQPQHF; cdr3_nt: TGTGCCAGCACCTGGACAGGGGGAAGGGGCAATCAGCCCCAGCATTTT
clone_size: many; v_call: TRBV11-3; d_call: TRBD1; j_call: TRBJ1-6; cdr3_aa: CASSLEGDRPLHF; cdr3_nt: TGTGCCAGCAGCTTAGAGGGGGACAGACCCCTCCACTTT
clone_size: many; v_call: TRBV10-3; d_call: .; j_call: TRBJ2-2; cdr3_aa: CAISEGGTGELFF; cdr3_nt: TGTGCCATCAGTGAAGGAGGCACCGGGGAGCTGTTTTTT
clone_size: many; v_call: TRBV14; d_call: TRBD1; j_call: TRBJ1-4; cdr3_aa: CASSQVSDRNEKLFF; cdr3_nt: TGTGCCAGCAGCCAAGTTTCGGACAGGAATGAAAAACTGTTTTTT
clone_size: many; v_call: TRBV19; d_call: .; j_call: TRBJ1-1; cdr3_aa: CASSILLNTEAFF; cdr3_nt: TGTGCCAGTAGTATATTGCTGAACACTGAAGCTTTCTTT
clone_size: .; v_call: TRBV30; d_call: TRBD1; j_call: TRBJ1-2; cdr3_aa: CAWSVNSQGASYTF; cdr3_nt: TGTGCCTGGAGTGTAAATAGCCAGGGGGCGAGCTACACCTTC
clone_size: many; v_call: TRBV10-3; d_call: TRBD1; j_call: TRBJ2-5; cdr3_aa: CAISERTGAETQYF; cdr3_nt: TGTGCCATCAGTGAACGGACAGGGGCAGAGACCCAGTACTTC
clone_size: many; v_call: TRBV29-1; d_call: .; j_call: TRBJ1-2; cdr3_aa: CSVEAGPNYGYTF; cdr3_nt: TGCAGCGTTGAGGCGGGCCCTAACTATGGCTACACCTTC
clone_size: .; v_call: TRBV12-3/TRBV12-4; d_call: .; j_call: TRBJ2-7; cdr3_aa: CASSLELAGVYEQYF; cdr3_nt: TGTGCCAGCAGCTTAGAACTAGCAGGTGTCTACGAGCAGTACTTC
clone_size: .; v_call: TRBV19; d_call: .; j_call: TRBJ2-2; cdr3_aa: CASTPTEGTGELFF; cdr3_nt: TGTGCCAGTACCCCTACGGAGGGGACCGGGGAGCTGTTTTTT
clone_size: .; v_call: TRBV6-5; d_call: .; j_call: TRBJ2-5; cdr3_aa: CASTQTVRGTQYF; cdr3_nt: TGTGCCAGCACCCAGACCGTCCGGGGGACCCAGTACTTC
clone_size: many; v_call: TRBV5-4; d_call: TRBD1; j_call: TRBJ1-1; cdr3_aa: CASSPQGGYEAFF; cdr3_nt: TGTGCCAGCAGCCCGCAGGGGGGGTATGAAGCTTTCTTT
clone_size: many; v_call: TRBV6-1; d_call: .; j_call: TRBJ2-7; cdr3_aa: CASSRVTEDEQYF; cdr3_nt: TGTGCCAGCAGTCGGGTTACTGAGGACGAGCAGTACTTC
clone_size: .; v_call: TRBV29-1; d_call: .; j_call: TRBJ1-2; cdr3_aa: CSVDLGQGTHYGYTF; cdr3_nt: TGCAGCGTTGATCTAGGGCAGGGGACTCACTATGGCTACACCTTC
clone_size: many; v_call: TRBV20-1; d_call: .; j_call: TRBJ1-3; cdr3_aa: CSAPDSSGNTIYF; cdr3_nt: TGCAGTGCCCCGGACAGCTCTGGAAACACCATATATTTT
clone_size: .; v_call: TRBV12-3/TRBV12-4; d_call: .; j_call: TRBJ2-7; cdr3_aa: CASSLMGGTGEQYF; cdr3_nt: TGTGCCAGCAGTTTAATGGGGGGCACCGGGGAGCAGTACTTC
clone_size: .; v_call: TRBV20-1; d_call: .; j_call: TRBJ2-6; cdr3_aa: CSARKGSGANVLTF; cdr3_nt: TGCAGTGCTAGAAAGGGGTCCGGGGCCAACGTCCTGACTTTC
clone_size: many; v_call: TRBV13; d_call: .; j_call: TRBJ2-7; cdr3_aa: CASSLAGGTGGEQYF; cdr3_nt: TGTGCCAGCAGCCTAGCCGGTGGGACCGGCGGCGAGCAGTACTTC
clone_size: many; v_call: TRBV4-1; d_call: TRBD1; j_call: TRBJ1-1; cdr3_aa: CASSLAGTENTEAFF; cdr3_nt: TGCGCCAGCAGCCTGGCCGGGACAGAGAACACTGAAGCTTTCTTT
clone_size: many; v_call: TRBV5-1; d_call: .; j_call: TRBJ1-6; cdr3_aa: CASSLGTSPLHF; cdr3_nt: TGCGCCAGCAGCTTGGGTACTTCACCCCTCCACTTT
clone_size: many; v_call: TRBV7-9; d_call: TRBD1; j_call: TRBJ1-5; cdr3_aa: CASSLQGQGAQPQHF; cdr3_nt: TGTGCCAGCAGCTTACAAGGACAGGGGGCTCAGCCCCAGCATTTT
clone_size: many; v_call: TRBV28; d_call: .; j_call: TRBJ2-7; cdr3_aa: CASSLEWGAGSNEQYF; cdr3_nt: TGTGCCAGCAGTTTAGAGTGGGGGGCAGGATCGAATGAGCAGTACTTC
clone_size: many; v_call: TRBV20-1; d_call: .; j_call: TRBJ1-1; cdr3_aa: CSARRGADTEAFF; cdr3_nt: TGCAGTGCTAGGCGGGGGGCGGACACTGAAGCTTTCTTT
clone_size: many; v_call: TRBV5-1; d_call: .; j_call: TRBJ1-2; cdr3_aa: CASSLGTTRDLANYGYTF; cdr3_nt: TGCGCCAGCAGCTTAGGGACGACAAGGGACCTAGCTAACTATGGCTACACCTTC
clone_size: many; v_call: TRBV12-3/TRBV12-4; d_call: TRBD1; j_call: TRBJ1-1; cdr3_aa: CASNPDRVNTEAFF; cdr3_nt: TGTGCCAGCAATCCAGACAGGGTCAACACTGAAGCTTTCTTT
clone_size: .; v_call: TRBV2; d_call: .; j_call: TRBJ2-7; cdr3_aa: CASTVLQGPYEQYF; cdr3_nt: TGTGCCAGCACCGTGCTACAGGGACCCTACGAGCAGTACTTC